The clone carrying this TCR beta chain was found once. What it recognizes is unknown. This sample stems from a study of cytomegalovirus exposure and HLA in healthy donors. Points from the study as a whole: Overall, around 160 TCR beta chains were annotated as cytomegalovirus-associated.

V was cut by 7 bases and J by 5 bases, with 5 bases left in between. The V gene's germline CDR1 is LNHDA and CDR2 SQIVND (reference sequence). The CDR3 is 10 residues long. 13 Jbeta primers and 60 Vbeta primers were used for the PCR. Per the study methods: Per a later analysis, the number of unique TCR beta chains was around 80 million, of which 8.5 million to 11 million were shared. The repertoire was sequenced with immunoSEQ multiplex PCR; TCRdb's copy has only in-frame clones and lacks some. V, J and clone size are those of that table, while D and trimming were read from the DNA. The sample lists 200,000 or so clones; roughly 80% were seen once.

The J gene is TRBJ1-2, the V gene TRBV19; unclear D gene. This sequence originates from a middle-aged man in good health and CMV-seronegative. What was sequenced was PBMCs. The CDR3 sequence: CASNLYGYTF. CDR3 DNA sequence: TGTGCCAGTAATCTGTATGGCTACACCTTC.